These 24 T cell receptor beta chains were all obtained from the same sample, sequenced in a study of monozygotic twins with inflammatory bowel disease. TCRdb reprocessed the 5' RACE reads, keeping one entry per CDR3 protein, no DNA. The sample includes about 160,000 distinct CDR3 sequences. Sequenced input: blood. These receptors came from a human donor with ulcerative colitis or Crohn's disease, or a healthy co-twin of an affected twin (not recorded which).

The CDR3 protein is CASSYGQSNTEAFF. The chain carries TRBV12-3 or TRBV12-4 and TRBJ1-1; with no DNA, the TCRdb D assignment of TRBD1 cannot be verified. The CDR3 extends over 14 amino acids.

V gene TRBV27 combines with J gene TRBJ2-1. Germline-derived CDR1 and CDR2 are MNHEY and SMNVEV (reference sequence). The length of the CDR3 is 15 residues. The CDR3 loop is CASSPIGNPYNEQFF.

This chain connects TRBV25-1 to TRBJ1-1. The CDR3 loop spans 16 amino acids. Looked up from germline, CDR1 is MGHDK and CDR2 is SYGVNS. The CDR3 here is CASSRTSGMGNTEAFF. The full variable domain, rest sourced from reference TRBV25-1 and TRBJ1-1, is EADIYQTPRYLVIGTGKKITLECSQTMGHDKMYWYQQDPGMELHLIHYSYGVNSTEKGDLSSESTVSRIRTEHFPLTLESARPSHTSQYLCASSRTSGMGNTEAFFGQGTRLTVV.

The chain couples TRBV30 to TRBJ1-2. Germline values: CDR1 GTSNPN, CDR2 SVGIG (reference sequence). The CDR3 covers 13 residues. CDR3 sequence: CAWSPAPNYGYTF.

The chain couples TRBV20-1 to TRBJ2-1; TCRdb indicates TRBD1, and absent DNA this call remains unverified. Germline V gene sequence: CDR1 DFQATT, CDR2 SNEGSKA (reference sequence). CDR3 length: 15 amino acids. CDR3 in amino acids: CSADRQGTEHNEQFF.

V gene TRBV29-1 combines with J gene TRBJ2-5; TCRdb's D call of TRBD1 is untestable without DNA. The CDR3 has 14 residues. CDR1 and CDR2 from the germline V gene are SQVTM and ANQGSEA. The CDR3 reads CSVEVGQIQETQYF.

The CDR3 loop reads CASSQGGRGGPQETQYF. J is TRBJ2-5 and V is TRBV4-2; the D call from TCRdb, TRBD1, cannot be confirmed without DNA. This CDR3 region has 17 residues. The germline CDR1 and CDR2 sequences are LGHNA and YNFKEQ.

The V call is TRBV7-3, the J call TRBJ2-1; lacking DNA, the TRBD2 call made by TCRdb goes unchecked. From germline, CDR1 is SGHTA and CDR2 FQGTGA. The CDR3 covers 16 residues. CDR3 region: CASSLSGSGSYNEQFF.

CDR3 loop: CASSLLGHSPLHF. The chain recombines TRBV12-3 or TRBV12-4 with TRBJ1-6; TCRdb reports TRBD1, a call that lacks DNA to check it against. This CDR3 contains 13 residues.

The chain recombines TRBV11-2 with TRBJ1-5; TCRdb reports TRBD1, a call that lacks DNA to check it against. Germline V CDR1 and CDR2: SGHAT, FQNNGV. The CDR3 totals 15 residues. The CDR3 sequence: CASSPDGGGNQPQHF.

This chain connects TRBV12-3 or TRBV12-4 to TRBJ1-6; the TCRdb call, TRBD1, lacks DNA for checking. CDR3 length: 14 amino acids. The CDR3 loop is CASTRPGNNSPLHF.

V is TRBV11-2 and J is TRBJ2-1. The CDR3 is made up of 15 amino acids. Germline CDR1 and CDR2: SGHAT and FQNNGV. CDR3 loop: CASSPTGISYNEQFF.

This rearrangement joins TRBV12-3 or TRBV12-4 to TRBJ1-5. The CDR3 extends over 14 amino acids. CDR3 amino acids: CASSSMGLNQPQHF.

CDR3 protein: CASKKGTEQFF. The chain couples TRBV6-5 to TRBJ2-1; TCRdb lists TRBD1, though no DNA is available to test this call. The length of the CDR3 is 11 residues. In germline, CDR1 is MNHEY, CDR2 SVGAGI.

This chain connects TRBV19 to TRBJ2-7. The length of the CDR3 is 13 residues. Germline CDR1 LNHDA, CDR2 SQIVND (reference sequence). The CDR3 here is CASSSSGTYEQYF.

This chain joins TRBV5-1 and TRBJ1-5; the TCRdb D gene call, TRBD1, has no DNA to confirm it. Germline assignment: CDR1 SGHRS and CDR2 YFSETQ. The CDR3 has 13 amino acids. The CDR3 region is CASSLGANQPQHF.

The chain uses TRBV12-3 or TRBV12-4 and TRBJ2-1; with no DNA, the TCRdb D assignment of TRBD2 cannot be verified. The CDR3 is 15 amino acids. CDR3 residues: CASSYLSGREDEQFF.

The chain uses TRBV29-1 and TRBJ2-7; TCRdb indicates TRBD1, and absent DNA this call remains unverified. The CDR3 is made up of 13 amino acids. The germline CDR1 and CDR2 sequences are SQVTM and ANQGSEA. Here the CDR3 reads CSVKTGSSYEQYF.

The V call is TRBV6-5, the J call TRBJ2-7; the D gene TCRdb calls, TRBD1, cannot be checked with no DNA. Per germline, CDR1 MNHEY and CDR2 SVGAGI. The CDR3 is 15 amino acids. This chain's CDR3 is CASSLQGTPDYEQYF.

V and J are TRBV5-1 and TRBJ1-1; the D call from TCRdb, TRBD1, cannot be confirmed without DNA. Per germline, CDR1 SGHRS and CDR2 YFSETQ. The CDR3 consists of 14 residues. The CDR3 region is CASSLGSGGIEAFF.

The chain is built from TRBV2 and TRBJ1-5; without DNA, the TCRdb call of TRBD1 cannot be checked. Germline lookup yields CDR1 SNHLY and CDR2 FYNNEI. This CDR3 is 14 amino acids long. The CDR3 here is CASTVGRDNQPQHF.

This chain uses TRBV5-1 with TRBJ2-2; without DNA, the TCRdb call of TRBD1 cannot be checked. The length of the CDR3 is 15 residues. CDR1 SGHRS and CDR2 YFSETQ come from the germline V gene. The CDR3 sequence: CASSLVPGSTGELFF.

The V and J genes are TRBV28 and TRBJ2-2; TCRdb outputs TRBD1, but without DNA this stays unchecked. CDR3 size: 17 residues. CDR1 and CDR2 (germline): MDHEN, SYDVKM. The CDR3 loop reads CASSLWPGASNTGELFF.

The chain has TRBV20-1 and TRBJ2-3; without DNA, the TCRdb call of TRBD2 cannot be checked. The CDR3 has 15 amino acids. Germline assignment: CDR1 DFQATT and CDR2 SNEGSKA (reference sequence). The CDR3 here is CSAASLAGGWDTQYF.